A selection of T cell receptor beta chains follows, all from one sample in a study of control samples from healthy donors and cancer patients. Sequencing was performed with immunoSEQ multiplex PCR; in TCRdb, only in-frame clones are kept and a portion is missing. The sample consists of over 100,000 clones, 80% to 95% of them appearing once. Sample: blood. All receptors derive from a man aged 40-55 years in good health. The CDR3 runs from the conserved cysteine through the conserved F or W. The D gene is left open where the match is weak. Where a row states a size, it is once, few, many or the class of an expanded clone; other rows omit it.

-,-,TRBV19,TRBJ1-1,TGTGCCAGTAGTTGGGGGCAAGATGAAGCTTTCTTT,CASSWGQDEAFF
-,-,TRBV24-1,TRBJ2-2,TGTGCCACCAGTGATTTTAACACCGGGGAGCTGTTTTTT,CATSDFNTGELFF
few,-,TRBV7-9,TRBJ1-2,TGTGCCAGCAGCCCTCGAGGGGAAGGCTATGGCTACACCTTC,CASSPRGEGYGYTF
once,-,TRBV6-1,TRBJ1-2,TGTGCCAGCAGTGAAGCGCTGGATCGGGGACTTGGCTACACCTTC,CASSEALDRGLGYTF
-,TRBD1,TRBV28,TRBJ1-6,TGTGCCAGCAGTCCCCTCACGCTAGGGACAGGGGGTTCACCCCTCCACTTT,CASSPLTLGTGGSPLHF
-,-,TRBV6-5,TRBJ1-2,TGTGCCAGCACCTCCAGGGGTACCTATGGCTACACCTTC,CASTSRGTYGYTF
once,TRBD1,TRBV2,TRBJ1-6,TGTGCCAGCAGTGTTGAGGACAGGGCTTATAATTCACCCCTCCACTTT,CASSVEDRAYNSPLHF
-,TRBD2,TRBV29-1,TRBJ2-1,TGCAGCGTTGGGGGGGGACCCATTTACAATGAGCAGTTCTTC,CSVGGGPIYNEQFF
-,-,TRBV19,TRBJ2-3,TGTGCCAGTAGTCACGGGGGTAGGACAGATACGCAGTATTTT,CASSHGGRTDTQYF
-,TRBD1,TRBV5-1,TRBJ1-1,TGCGCCAGCAGCTTTTCACAGGGGGCAGGCACTGAAGCTTTCTTT,CASSFSQGAGTEAFF
-,-,TRBV25-1,TRBJ2-2,TGTGCCAGCAGTGAAGGAGGGAGGGGGACCGGGGAGCTGTTTTTT,CASSEGGRGTGELFF
-,-,TRBV9,TRBJ2-3,TGTGCCAGCAGCCTCCGCACAGATACGCAGTATTTT,CASSLRTDTQYF
-,-,TRBV19,TRBJ2-5,TGTGCCAGTAGCTCTGAGGGATGGGGGGAGACCCAGTACTTC,CASSSEGWGETQYF
-,-,TRBV19,TRBJ1-2,TGTGCCAGTAGTTGGACGGGGGGCTATGGCTACACCTTC,CASSWTGGYGYTF